The T cell receptor beta chain under discussion was sequenced for a study of cytomegalovirus exposure and HLA in healthy donors. Study summary: The same platform was used for the 120 validation repertoires and the roughly 680 first-cohort repertoires, a later analysis reported.

In the case of this clone: The antigen is unknown.

Some clones are missing from TCRdb's copy, which holds only in-frame ones; the method was immunoSEQ multiplex PCR. Among fewer than 200,000 clones listed, 84% were seen once. Overall study results and limits: First-cohort TCR clusters were later found to tend to co-occur in the roughly 130 validation repertoires. Investigators reported 150 to 200 TCR beta chains as tied to cytomegalovirus.

The CDR3 is made up of 13 amino acids. The chain joins TRBV21-1 to TRBJ1-4; the DNA was not compared with TRBD1, the D call given in the table. TRBV21-1 is an annotated pseudogene. The sequencing sample was made of PBMCs. This clonotype was sampled from a woman under 30 in good health and CMV-seropositive. CDR3 loop: CASSKERGEKLFF. CDR3 coding DNA: TGTGCCAGCAGCAAAGAAAGGGGGGAAAAACTGTTTTTT.